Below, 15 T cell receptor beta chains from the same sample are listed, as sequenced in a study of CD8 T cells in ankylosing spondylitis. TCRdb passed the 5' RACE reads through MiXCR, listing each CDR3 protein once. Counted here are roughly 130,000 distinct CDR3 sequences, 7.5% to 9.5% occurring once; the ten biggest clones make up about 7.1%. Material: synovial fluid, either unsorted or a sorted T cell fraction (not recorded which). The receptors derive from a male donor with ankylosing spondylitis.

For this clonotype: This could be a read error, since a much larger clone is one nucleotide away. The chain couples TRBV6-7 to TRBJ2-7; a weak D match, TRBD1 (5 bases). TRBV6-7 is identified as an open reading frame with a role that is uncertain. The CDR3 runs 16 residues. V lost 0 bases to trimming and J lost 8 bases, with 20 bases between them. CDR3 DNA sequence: TGTGCCAGCAGTTACTCGATGGGCAGGGAAGAGGTCAAGCAGTACTTC. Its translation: CASSYSMGREEVKQYF.

The CDR3 nucleotides are TGTGCCAGCAGTTCTTCCGGGACAACCCCAGAGACCCAGTACTTC. Encoded protein: CASSSSGTTPETQYF. The chain joins TRBV6-5 to TRBJ2-5; perhaps TRBD1 as D (6 bases). The CDR3 runs to 15 residues. The germline gives CDR1 MNHEY, CDR2 SVGAGI. V lost 4 bases and J lost 4, with 16 bases in between.

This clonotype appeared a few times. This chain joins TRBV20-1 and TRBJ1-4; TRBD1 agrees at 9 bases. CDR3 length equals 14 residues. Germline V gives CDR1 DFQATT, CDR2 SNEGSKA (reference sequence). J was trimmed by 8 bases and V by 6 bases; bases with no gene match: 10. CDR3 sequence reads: CSAAGGQGNEKLFF. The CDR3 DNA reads TGCAGTGCCGCCGGGGGACAGGGAAACGAAAAACTGTTTTTT.

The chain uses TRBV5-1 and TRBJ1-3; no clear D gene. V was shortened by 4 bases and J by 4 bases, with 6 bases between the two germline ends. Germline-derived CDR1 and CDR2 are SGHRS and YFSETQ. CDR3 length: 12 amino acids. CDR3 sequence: CASSTGGNTIYF. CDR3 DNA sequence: TGCGCCAGCAGCACCGGAGGAAACACCATATATTTT.

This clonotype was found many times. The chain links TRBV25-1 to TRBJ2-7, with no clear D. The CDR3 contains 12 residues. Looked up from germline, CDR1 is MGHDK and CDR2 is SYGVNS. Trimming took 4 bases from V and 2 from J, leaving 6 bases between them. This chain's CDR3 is CASSGGPYEQYF. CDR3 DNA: TGTGCCAGCAGTGGTGGTCCCTACGAGCAGTACTTC.

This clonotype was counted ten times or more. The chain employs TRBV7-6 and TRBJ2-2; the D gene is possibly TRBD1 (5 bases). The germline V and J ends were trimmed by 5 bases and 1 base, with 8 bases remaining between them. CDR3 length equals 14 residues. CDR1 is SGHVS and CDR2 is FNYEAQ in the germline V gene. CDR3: CASSGQGNTGELFF. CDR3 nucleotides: TGTGCCAGCAGCGGGCAGGGGAACACCGGGGAGCTGTTTTTT.

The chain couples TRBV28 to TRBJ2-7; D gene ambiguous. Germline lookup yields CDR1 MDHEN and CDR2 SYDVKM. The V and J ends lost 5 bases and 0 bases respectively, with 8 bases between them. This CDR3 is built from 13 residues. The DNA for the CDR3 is TGTGCCAGCAGTCCATGGGGCTCCTACGAGCAGTACTTC. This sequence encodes CASSPWGSYEQYF.

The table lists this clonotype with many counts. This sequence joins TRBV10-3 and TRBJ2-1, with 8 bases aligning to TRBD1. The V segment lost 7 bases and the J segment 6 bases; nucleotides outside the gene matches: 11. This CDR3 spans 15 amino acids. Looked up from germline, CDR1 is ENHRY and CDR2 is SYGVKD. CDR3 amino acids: CAINSPKDRGNEQFF. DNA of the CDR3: TGTGCCATCAACTCACCTAAAGACAGGGGCAATGAGCAGTTCTTC.

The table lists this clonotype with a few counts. The CDR3 DNA reads TGTGCCAGCAGTTTGGCCTCTATGGATGAGCAGTTCTTC. Protein sequence: CASSLASMDEQFF. The chain carries TRBV28 and TRBJ2-1; no clear D. Germline CDR1 MDHEN, CDR2 SYDVKM. CDR3 length: 13 residues. The germline V and J ends were trimmed by 3 bases and 8 bases, with 11 bases remaining between them. Full variable domain (missing parts from reference TRBV28 and TRBJ2-1): DVKVTQSSRYLVKRTGEKVFLECVQDMDHENMFWYRQDPGLGLRLIYFSYDVKMKEKGDIPEGYSVSREKKERFSLILESASTNQTSMYLCASSLASMDEQFFGPGTRLTVL.

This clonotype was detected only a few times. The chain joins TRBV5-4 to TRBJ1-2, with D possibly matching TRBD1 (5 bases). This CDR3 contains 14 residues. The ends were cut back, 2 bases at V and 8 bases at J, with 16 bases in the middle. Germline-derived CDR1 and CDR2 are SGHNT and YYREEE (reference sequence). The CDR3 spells CASSFPQGATGYTF. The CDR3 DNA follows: TGTGCCAGCAGCTTCCCGCAGGGTGCTACCGGCTACACCTTC. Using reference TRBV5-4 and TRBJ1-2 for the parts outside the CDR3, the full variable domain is ETGVTQSPTHLIKTRGQQVTLRCSSQSGHNTVSWYQQALGQGPQFIFQYYREEENGRGNFPPRFSGLQFPNYSSELNVNALELDDSALYLCASSFPQGATGYTFGSGTRLTVV.

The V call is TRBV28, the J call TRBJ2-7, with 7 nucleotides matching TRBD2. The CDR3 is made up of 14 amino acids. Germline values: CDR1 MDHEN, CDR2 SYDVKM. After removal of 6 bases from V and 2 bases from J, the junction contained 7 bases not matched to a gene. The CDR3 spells CASRSAGTTYEQYF. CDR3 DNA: TGTGCCAGCAGGTCAGCCGGGACTACCTACGAGCAGTACTTC.

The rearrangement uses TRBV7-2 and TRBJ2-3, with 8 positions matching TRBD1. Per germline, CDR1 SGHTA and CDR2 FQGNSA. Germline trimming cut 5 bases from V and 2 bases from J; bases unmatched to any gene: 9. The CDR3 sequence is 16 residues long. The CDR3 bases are TGTGCCAGCAGCACTCGGACAGGGAAAAACACAGATACGCAGTATTTT. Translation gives CASSTRTGKNTDTQYF.

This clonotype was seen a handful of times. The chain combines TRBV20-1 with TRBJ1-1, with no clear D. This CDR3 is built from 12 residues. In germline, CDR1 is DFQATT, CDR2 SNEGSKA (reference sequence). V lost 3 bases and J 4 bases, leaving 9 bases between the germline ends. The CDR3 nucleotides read TGCAGTGCTAGGCGGGAGGGCACTGAAGCTTTCTTT. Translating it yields CSARREGTEAFF.

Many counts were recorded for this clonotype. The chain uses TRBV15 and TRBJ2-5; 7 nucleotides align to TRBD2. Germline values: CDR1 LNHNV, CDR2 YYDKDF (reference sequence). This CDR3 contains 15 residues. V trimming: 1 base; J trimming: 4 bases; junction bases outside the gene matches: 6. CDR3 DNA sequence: TGTGCCACCAGCAGAGGTCGACGCGGGAGAGAGACCCAGTACTTC. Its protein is CATSRGRRGRETQYF.

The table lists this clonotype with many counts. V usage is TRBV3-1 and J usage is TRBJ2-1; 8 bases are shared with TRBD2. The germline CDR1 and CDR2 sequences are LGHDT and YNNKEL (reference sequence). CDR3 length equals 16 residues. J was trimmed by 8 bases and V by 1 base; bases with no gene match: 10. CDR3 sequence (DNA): TGTGCCAGCAGCCAAGGTGTCGGGAGGGCCGGGGATGAGCAGTTCTTC. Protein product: CASSQGVGRAGDEQFF.